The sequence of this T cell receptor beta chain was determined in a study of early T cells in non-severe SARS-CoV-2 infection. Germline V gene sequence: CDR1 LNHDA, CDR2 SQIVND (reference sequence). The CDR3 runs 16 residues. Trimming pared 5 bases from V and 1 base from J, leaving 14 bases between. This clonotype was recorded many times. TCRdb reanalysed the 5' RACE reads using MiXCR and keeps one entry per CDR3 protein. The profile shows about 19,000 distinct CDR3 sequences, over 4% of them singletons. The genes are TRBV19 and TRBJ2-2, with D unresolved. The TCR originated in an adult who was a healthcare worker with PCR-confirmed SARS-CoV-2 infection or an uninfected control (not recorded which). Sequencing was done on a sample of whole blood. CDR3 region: CASSPVSSWNTGELFF. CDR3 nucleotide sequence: TGTGCCAGTAGTCCTGTCTCTTCTTGGAACACCGGGGAGCTGTTTTTT.